These T cell receptor beta chains were read from a single sample in a study of OX40 agonist ivuxolimab in advanced cancers. The assay was immunoSEQ multiplex PCR, and TCRdb's table has in-frame clones only and misses some. This sample has 90,000 to 100,000 clones, with roughly 80% found just once. Sequences were derived from CD4+ or CD8+ T cells sorted from blood, sampled in a trial of the OX40 agonist ivuxolimab. All receptors derive from an adult with an advanced solid tumor such as melanoma, head and neck, liver or kidney cancer. CDR3s include the opening cysteine and the closing phenylalanine or tryptophan. The D gene is left open where the match is weak. The size field is filled for only some rows; it gives once, few, many or a size class.

abundance	d_gene	v_gene	j_gene	CDR3aa	CDR3nt
-	TRBD1	TRBV5-5	TRBJ1-1	CASSPVMTGGGNTEAFF	TGTGCCAGCAGTCCAGTGATGACAGGGGGAGGGAACACTGAAGCTTTCTTT
-	-	TRBV19	TRBJ1-3	CASSRNTQDGNTIYF	TGTGCCAGTAGTAGGAACACCCAAGATGGAAACACCATATATTTT
-	-	TRBV9	TRBJ1-1	CASSVDVRNTEAFF	TGTGCCAGCAGCGTAGACGTGAGGAACACTGAAGCTTTCTTT
once	-	TRBV29-1	TRBJ2-7	CSVSRSYEQYF	TGCAGCGTTTCTCGTTCCTACGAGCAGTACTTC
-	TRBD1	TRBV7-9	TRBJ2-1	CASSPRDRGYNEQFF	TGTGCCAGCAGCCCTCGGGACAGGGGGTATAATGAGCAGTTCTTC
-	-	TRBV5-1	TRBJ1-5	CASSPGPNQPQHF	TGCGCCAGCAGCCCCGGACCGAATCAGCCCCAGCATTTT
-	TRBD1	TRBV15	TRBJ2-1	CATNSVLRPGQGHNEQFF	TGTGCCACTAACTCTGTACTACGTCCGGGACAGGGGCACAATGAGCAGTTCTTC
-	TRBD1	TRBV7-6	TRBJ2-2	CASSSRTGDGELFF	TGTGCCAGCAGCTCGCGGACAGGGGACGGGGAGCTGTTTTTT
-	-	TRBV9	TRBJ2-5	CASSVDGQGRETQYF	TGTGCCAGCAGCGTAGATGGGCAGGGACGGGAGACCCAGTACTTC
-	TRBD2	TRBV11-2	TRBJ2-7	CASSPGVRASGRGEQYF	TGTGCCAGCAGCCCCGGGGTGAGGGCTAGCGGTAGGGGCGAGCAGTACTTC
-	TRBD1	TRBV6-1	TRBJ1-4	CASSESGTGVEKLFF	TGTGCCAGCAGTGAATCCGGGACAGGGGTTGAAAAACTGTTTTTT
once	TRBD1	TRBV2	TRBJ2-7	CASSLDRGPYEQYF	TGTGCCAGCAGTTTAGACAGGGGACCCTACGAGCAGTACTTC
-	-	TRBV19	TRBJ2-3	CASSERVDTQYF	TGTGCCAGTAGTGAGAGGGTAGATACGCAGTATTTT
-	TRBD1	TRBV7-8	TRBJ1-1	CASSFRGKLGTEAFF	TGTGCCAGCAGCTTCAGGGGGAAATTGGGCACTGAAGCTTTCTTT
-	TRBD1	TRBV19	TRBJ2-7	CASKNRGNLYEQYF	TGTGCCAGTAAGAACAGGGGTAATCTGTACGAGCAGTACTTC
-	-	TRBV11-1	TRBJ1-1	CASIGAPGGAEAFF	TGTGCCAGCATCGGGGCCCCGGGAGGGGCTGAAGCTTTCTTT
-	-	TRBV5-1	TRBJ1-5	CASSPGTYNQPQHF	TGCGCCAGCAGCCCAGGGACTTACAATCAGCCCCAGCATTTT
-	-	TRBV9	TRBJ1-5	CASSVDSQANQPQHF	TGTGCCAGCAGCGTCGACAGCCAAGCCAATCAGCCCCAGCATTTT
-	-	TRBV10-3	TRBJ2-1	CAIGRTMAGGPNEQFF	TGTGCCATCGGCCGGACTATGGCGGGTGGCCCCAATGAGCAGTTCTTC
-	-	TRBV19	TRBJ2-3	CASRRTGPDTQYF	TGTGCCAGTAGACGGACGGGGCCAGATACGCAGTATTTT
-	-	TRBV6-5	TRBJ1-1	CASIVRNEAFF	TGTGCCAGCATCGTGAGGAATGAAGCTTTCTTT
-	-	TRBV6-5	TRBJ1-2	CASRKQGGGNYGYTF	TGTGCCAGCAGGAAACAGGGTGGTGGTAACTATGGCTACACCTTC
-	-	TRBV5-4	TRBJ2-7	CASSALGRGLAGGTTYEQYF	TGTGCCAGCAGCGCCCTAGGCAGGGGGCTTGCGGGAGGAACCACCTACGAGCAGTACTTC
-	-	TRBV7-2	TRBJ2-6	CASSPRFSGANVLTF	TGTGCCAGCAGCCCCAGATTCTCTGGGGCCAACGTCCTGACTTTC
-	-	TRBV4-3	TRBJ2-1	CASSQVGGMYNEQFF	TGCGCCAGCAGCCAAGTAGGCGGGATGTACAATGAGCAGTTCTTC
-	TRBD2	TRBV10-3	TRBJ2-1	CAIRAAGLAGAGRDEQFF	TGTGCCATCAGGGCAGCTGGACTAGCGGGGGCCGGTCGGGATGAGCAGTTCTTC
many	-	TRBV4-3	TRBJ2-2	CASSQGGETGELFF	TGCGCCAGCAGCCAAGGGGGAGAGACCGGGGAGCTGTTTTTT